This T cell receptor beta chain was retrieved from a study of T cell changes during pregnancy in multiple sclerosis. Generated by immunoSEQ multiplex PCR, the TCRdb table keeps only in-frame clones and is missing some. Here the sample spans around 2,000 clones, around 77% being singletons. The CDR3 has 13 residues. From germline, CDR1 is SGHTA and CDR2 FQGNSA. Trimming shortened V by 5 bases and J by 5 bases, and 12 bases separated the two germline ends. The source of this sequence is a female patient with multiple sclerosis, enrolled in a pregnancy study. Some clones in this sample may be carry-over from other donors' samples. The sequenced material came from CD4+ T cells from PBMCs (not recorded whether the cells were cultured). The chain is built from TRBV7-2 and TRBJ2-5, with D unclear. The CDR3 protein is CASSPELLETQYF. The CDR3 nucleotides read TGTGCCAGCAGCCCAGAGCTGCTCGAGACCCAGTACTTC.